This T cell receptor (beta chain) comes out of a study of cytomegalovirus exposure and HLA in healthy donors (dated by TCRdb to 2017 to 2019). About the investigation overall: An earlier analysis of about 530 of the donors reported about 260 Gb of sequence data and some 110 million unique TCR beta sequences obtained from 180 million or so T cells. To predict cytomegalovirus infection status, the study brought together high-throughput TCR immunosequencing, statistical association of individual TCRs with disease status, and machine learning. Donor age, sex, ethnicity and CMV serostatus were compiled alongside the repertoire data. The number of typed donors differed by locus: about 620-630 for A, B, C, DRB1 and DQB1; roughly 510 for DQA1; approximately 600 for DPA1; and 400 to 480 for DPB1. A later genetic analysis used genome-wide SNP genotypes for about three fifths of the 666 donors, treating that subset as a discovery cohort. An early release covering 550 to 650 HLA-typed donors comprised 250 to 350 gigabases of sequencing data and roughly 85 million unique TCR sequences. All discovery cohort repertoires had been generated on a single sequencing platform. The study was designed to test whether signatures of past pathogen exposure could be identified by cataloging public T cell receptors. Because of strong linkage in the cohort, 4 to 6 DR-DQ haplotypes were treated as single units for association and clustering. HLA typing included class I and class II loci at four-digit resolution. An earlier analysis of around 580 of the donors used high-throughput TCR beta sequencing to judge whether each TCR beta V gene segment behaved as functional or pseudogenic. Of the roughly 400 genotyped donors, 80% to 90% were placed in the genetic ancestry cluster associated with self-reported Caucasian donors. A separate validation cohort of about 110 different subjects was used in addition to the approximately 640-subject first cohort. A later analysis re-analyzed previously published TCR beta repertoires from 650 to 800 donors and added high-resolution HLA genotyping to study TCR occurrence patterns. Among several hundred genotyped donors of the cohort, an average of approximately 200,000 unique TCR beta nucleotide sequences was sequenced per donor, of which 15% to 20% were non-productive. The later analysis used no new phenotypic data to find candidate immune exposures, relying instead on TCR beta sequences and their occurrence across donors. The study used immunosequencing to profile the T cell repertoires of hundreds of subjects and linked those repertoires to cytomegalovirus serostatus. What the authors observed across the whole study: The authors suggested that the approach could potentially be generalized to other disease states and immunological phenotypes. Three of the identified cytomegalovirus-associated TCR beta chains were confirmed in vitro to be specific for cytomegalovirus antigens. In a later analysis, 15,000 to 20,000 TCR beta sequences were associated with specific HLA alleles at a false discovery rate of 0.05. A further reported finding was that TCR beta sequences accurately predicted the HLA-A and HLA-B alleles for most subjects in the first cohort. Presence/absence analyses assumed roughly uniform sequencing depth across donors, an assumption that may not hold. An earlier analysis of approximately 540 of the donors showed that most TCR beta V segments appeared in productive rearrangements either about 87% or about 30% of the time, which broadly matched IMGT annotations. Most TCR sequences were observed very rarely across donors, whereas some public TCRs were present in many individuals. Because HLA typing was unavailable for some donors at each locus, only the typed subset was used in association tests. The 87-base-pair reads could not distinguish some IMGT-functional V segments, including TRBV6-2 and TRBV6-3, so those segments were excluded. Because counts were too low, seventeen rarely observed V segments, including chromosome 9 orphons, were excluded from the earlier analysis of some 540 of the donors. In the study, about 150 TCR beta chains were listed as associated with cytomegalovirus. According to a later analysis, most CMV-associated TCR beta chains appeared to be HLA-restricted, and the HLA associations seemed to be driven largely by CMV exposure. In both the original and validation cohorts, the classifier was reported to diagnose cytomegalovirus status with high specificity and sensitivity. A later genetic analysis associated a missense DCLRE1C variant with V-gene and J-gene trimming of TCR beta chains, and an independent cohort replicated the association. In a later analysis, TCR association rates were found to vary across HLA loci, with the most associated TCRs seen for DRB1 alleles and the fewest for HLA-C alleles. A cluster of highly shared sequence variants was judged likely to be a technical artifact of the sequencing pipeline. According to a later analysis, parvovirus B19, influenza, CMV and Epstein-Barr virus appeared linked to several top co-occurrence clusters. Linkage disequilibrium might explain the correlated functional status among segregating V segments, but an unknown experimental factor could not be excluded. When HLA alleles, especially DR and DQ, strongly co-occurred, attributing TCR associations to individual alleles was difficult. The cohort was sequenced for TCR beta chains only, and without alpha or paired-chain data the features that could be detected were limited. According to a later genetic analysis, donors in an Asian-associated ancestry cluster had fewer N-insertions in productive TCRs than the roughly 670-donor mean. For the cohort, immune exposure information was limited to CMV serostatus. In a later analysis, HLA-associated TCR beta chains were found to be more clonally expanded and to have lower generation probabilities than equally common non-associated chains.

With regard to this clone: It lacks a known antigen. The input lacks base qualities; no much larger clone sits a single base away.

The library was obtained by the immunoSEQ multiplex PCR assay. The multiplex PCR relied on a mix of 60 forward primers for TCR Vbeta segments and 13 reverse primers for TCR Jbeta segments. A multiplex PCR assay on genomic DNA amplified the CDR3 region of rearranged TCR beta genes. The Illumina HiSeq System was used to sequence the amplified TCR beta libraries as 87-base-pair reads. Per the original workflow: Across the 700 or so repertoires, a later analysis counted 60 million to 90 million unique TCR beta chains, roughly 11 million of which were shared by at least two donors. To remove PCR and sequencing errors, raw reads were error-corrected and collapsed into unique sequences using a nearest-neighbor algorithm that merged closely related sequences. V, D and J gene segments were assigned by aligning CDR3 sequences to IMGT reference sequences. For a sequence to be retained, a match of at least six nucleotides was required to both a V gene segment and a J gene segment. A rearrangement was called productive if the CDR3 had no stop codons and remained in frame with V and J, and every other rearrangement was called non-productive. CDR3 was defined according to IMGT convention as the region running from the second conserved V-encoded cysteine to the conserved J-encoded phenylalanine. The earlier analysis of approximately 500 of the donors excluded sequences that lacked an unambiguous match to a single V gene segment. In an earlier analysis of several hundred of the donors, V segments were called functional above 56.7% productive rearrangements and were called segregating when the between-donor standard deviation exceeded 5%. A statistical classification framework was built to diagnose cytomegalovirus status from the catalog of TCR beta chain sequences. V and J gene assignment, in a later analysis, came from comparing TCR nucleotide sequences with IMGT/GENE-DB human TR gene sequences. The TCRdist pipeline was used in a later analysis to assign CDR3 sequences and most-parsimonious VDJ recombination scenarios. In a later analysis, each TCR beta chain was defined by its CDR3 amino acid sequence together with its V-gene family, and reads without a unique V-gene family were excluded. As a way to deal with suspected cross-contamination and a sequencing artifact, a later analysis dropped approximately 590 nucleotide sequences that were highly shared and had low generation probability. In a later analysis, a clonal expansion index was calculated for each public chain from normalized within-repertoire ranks of inferred template counts. In a later analysis, generation probabilities were computed with a VDJ recombination model fitted to out-of-frame rearrangements, and the resulting probabilities were checked against IGoR. Hypergeometric tests were used in a later analysis to score TCR-TCR, TCR-HLA and TCR-CMV co-occurrence, with a repertoire-size bias correction applied to the TCR pairs. In a later analysis, false discovery rates were estimated by permuting HLA or CMV assignments 20 times. In a later analysis, co-occurring TCRs were grouped using DBSCAN, with TCRdist sequence similarity added in when clustering inside HLA-allele-positive subsets. Repertoires with fewer than 30,000 or more than 120,000 public chains, plus five repertoires with anomalous nucleotide sharing, were excluded from co-occurrence clustering. As stored in TCRdb, this immuneACCESS dataset retains in-frame rearrangements with V and J assigned. A fraction of the clones does not appear; measured against another copy, unresolved V genes explain less than half of the discrepancy, and the remainder lacks a known reason. V and J calls plus clone size are reproduced from that table; the DNA served to infer D and trimming. This sample is represented by 160,000 or so clones; around 74% of them were singletons. The ten largest clones add up to around 2.5% of the sample.

From cysteine to phenylalanine, the CDR3 is 13 amino acids long. The read is trimmed to its CDR3 DNA, 39 bases read in frame from base 1. Ends trimmed: V by 11 bases, J by 5 bases; bases unmatched to a gene: 6. The CDR1 and CDR2 encoded by the germline V gene (reference sequence) are LNHDA and SQIVND. In total, roughly 670 healthy bone marrow donors made up the cohort. At the time of sampling, all cohort members were nominally healthy, though unrecorded immune exposures were likely present. The donor tested CMV seronegative and was one of the 352 seronegative cohort members. Each donor provided a peripheral blood sample, and peripheral blood mononuclear cells were used for TCR beta sequencing. Genomic DNA extraction from the blood cell samples was performed with the Qiagen DNeasy Blood Extraction Kit.

The TCR comes from a female donor in good health and CMV-seronegative. Sample: PBMCs. This receptor chain uses TRBV19 and TRBJ2-1; TRBD2 aligns with 10 central bases. The base sequence is TGTGCCTCTAGCGGGAGCATCGACAATGAGCAGTTCTTC. Translated, it reads CASSGSIDNEQFF. Reference TRBV19 and TRBJ2-1 genes cover what lies past the CDR3, so the full variable domain is DGGITQSPKYLFRKEGQNVTLSCEQNLNHDAMYWYRQDPGQGLRLIYYSQIVNDFQKGDIAEGYSVSREKKESFPLTVTSAQKNPTAFYLCASSGSIDNEQFFGPGTRLTVL.